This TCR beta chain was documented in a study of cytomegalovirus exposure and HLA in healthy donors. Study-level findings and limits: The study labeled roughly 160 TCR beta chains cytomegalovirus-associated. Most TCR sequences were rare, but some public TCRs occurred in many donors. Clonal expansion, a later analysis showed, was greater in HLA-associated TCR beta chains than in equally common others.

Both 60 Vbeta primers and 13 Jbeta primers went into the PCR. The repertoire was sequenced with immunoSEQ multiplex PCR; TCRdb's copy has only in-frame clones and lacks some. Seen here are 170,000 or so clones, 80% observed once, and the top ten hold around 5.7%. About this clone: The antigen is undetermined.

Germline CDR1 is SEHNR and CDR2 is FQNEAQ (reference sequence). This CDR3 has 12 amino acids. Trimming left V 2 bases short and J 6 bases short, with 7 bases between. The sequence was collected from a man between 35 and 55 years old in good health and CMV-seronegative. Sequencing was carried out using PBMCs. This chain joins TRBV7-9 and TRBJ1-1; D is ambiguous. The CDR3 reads CASSLPFAEAFF. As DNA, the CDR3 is TGTGCCAGCAGCTTACCGTTTGCTGAAGCTTTCTTT.